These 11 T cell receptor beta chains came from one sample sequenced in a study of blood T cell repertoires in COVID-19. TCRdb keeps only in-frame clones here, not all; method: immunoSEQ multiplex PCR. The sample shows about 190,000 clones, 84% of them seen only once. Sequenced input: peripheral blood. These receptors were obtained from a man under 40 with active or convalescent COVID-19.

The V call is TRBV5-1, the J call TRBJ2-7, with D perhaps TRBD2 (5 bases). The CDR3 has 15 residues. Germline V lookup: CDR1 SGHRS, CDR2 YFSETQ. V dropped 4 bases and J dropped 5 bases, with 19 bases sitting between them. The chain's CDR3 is CASSRPPRGSDEQYV. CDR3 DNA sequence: TGCGCCAGCAGCCGGCCCCCTCGAGGGTCGGACGAGCAGTACGTC.

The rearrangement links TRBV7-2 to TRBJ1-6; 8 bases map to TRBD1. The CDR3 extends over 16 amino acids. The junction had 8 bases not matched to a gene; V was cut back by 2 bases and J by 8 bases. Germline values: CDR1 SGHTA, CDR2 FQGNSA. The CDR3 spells CASSLYYQGADSPLHF. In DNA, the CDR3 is TGTGCCAGCAGCTTATACTATCAGGGGGCAGATTCACCCCTCCACTTT.

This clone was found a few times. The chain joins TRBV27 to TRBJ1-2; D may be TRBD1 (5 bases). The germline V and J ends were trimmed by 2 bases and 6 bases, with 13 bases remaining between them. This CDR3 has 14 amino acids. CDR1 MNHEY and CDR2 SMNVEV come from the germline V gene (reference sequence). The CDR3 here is CASSLRGIQDGYTF. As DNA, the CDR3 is TGTGCCAGCAGTTTAAGGGGTATCCAGGATGGCTACACCTTC.

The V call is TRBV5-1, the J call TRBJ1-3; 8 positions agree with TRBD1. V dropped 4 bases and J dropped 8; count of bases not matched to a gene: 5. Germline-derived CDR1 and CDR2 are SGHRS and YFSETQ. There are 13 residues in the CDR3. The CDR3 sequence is CASSRDRRDTIYF. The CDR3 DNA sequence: TGCGCCAGCAGCCGGGACAGGAGGGACACCATATATTTT.

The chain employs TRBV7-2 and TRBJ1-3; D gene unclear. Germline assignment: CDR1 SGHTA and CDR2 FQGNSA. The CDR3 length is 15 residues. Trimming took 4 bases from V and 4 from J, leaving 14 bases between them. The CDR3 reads CASSSIRGVGNTIYF. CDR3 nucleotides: TGTGCCAGCAGCTCAATACGGGGAGTCGGAAACACCATATATTTT.

The CDR3 region has the DNA TGTGCCACCCTTCCGGGACTAGCGGGGGGCGACCAAGAGACCCAGTACTTC. Protein: CATLPGLAGGDQETQYF. J is TRBJ2-5 and V is TRBV2, with 15 bases identical to TRBD2. The CDR3 contains 17 residues. After removal of 10 bases from V and 0 bases from J, the junction contained 9 bases not matched to a gene. The V gene's germline CDR1 is SNHLY and CDR2 FYNNEI.

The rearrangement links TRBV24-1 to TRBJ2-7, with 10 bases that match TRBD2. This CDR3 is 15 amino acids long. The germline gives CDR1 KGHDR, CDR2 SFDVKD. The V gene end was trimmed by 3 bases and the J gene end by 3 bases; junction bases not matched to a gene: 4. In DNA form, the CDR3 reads TGTGCCACCAGTGATAGCGGGAGGGCCAGCTACGAGCAGTACTTC. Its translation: CATSDSGRASYEQYF.

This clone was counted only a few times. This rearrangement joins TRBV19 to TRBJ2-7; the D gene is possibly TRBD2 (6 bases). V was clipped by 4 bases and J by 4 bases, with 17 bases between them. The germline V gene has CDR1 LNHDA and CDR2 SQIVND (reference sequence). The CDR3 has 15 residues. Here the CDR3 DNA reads TGTGCCAGTAGTAAAGGGTCTAGCGAGGTTTACGAGCAGTACTTC. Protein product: CASSKGSSEVYEQYF.

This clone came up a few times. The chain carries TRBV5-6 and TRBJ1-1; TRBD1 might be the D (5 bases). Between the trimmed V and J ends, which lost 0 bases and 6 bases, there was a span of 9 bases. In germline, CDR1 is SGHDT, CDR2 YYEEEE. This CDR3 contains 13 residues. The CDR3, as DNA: TGTGCCAGCAGCTTGGAGGGGAATGCTGAAGCTTTCTTT. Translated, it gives CASSLEGNAEAFF.

CDR3 in amino acids: CASSYSWDSKKGYEQYF. CDR3 sequence (DNA): TGTGCCAGCAGTTACTCCTGGGACAGCAAGAAAGGATACGAGCAGTACTTC. The gene calls are TRBV6-2 or TRBV6-3 and TRBJ2-7, with TRBD1 matching 7 bases. Trimming at V came to 0 bases and at J to 4 bases, leaving 12 bases not matched to a gene. Germline CDR1 MNHEY, CDR2 SVGEGT. The CDR3 loop spans 17 amino acids.

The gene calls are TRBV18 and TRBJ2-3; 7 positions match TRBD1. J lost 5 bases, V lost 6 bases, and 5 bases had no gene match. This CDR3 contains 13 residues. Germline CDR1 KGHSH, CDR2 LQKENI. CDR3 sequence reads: CASSTTGIDTQYF. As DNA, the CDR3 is TGTGCCAGCTCGACGACAGGGATAGATACGCAGTATTTT.